Listed below are T cell receptor beta chains from one sample, sequenced in a study of OX40 agonist ivuxolimab in advanced cancers. Repertoires were generated with immunoSEQ multiplex PCR, while TCRdb's copy carries only in-frame clones and drops some. This repertoire shows about 66,000 clones, 80% to 85% found once; its top ten account for 5.5% to 8.5%. The sample here was CD4+ or CD8+ T cells sorted from blood, taken in a trial of the OX40 agonist ivuxolimab. Every receptor here comes from an adult with an advanced solid tumor such as melanoma, head and neck, liver or kidney cancer. CDR3s include the opening cysteine and the closing phenylalanine or tryptophan. The D gene is left open where the match is weak.

j_call: TRBJ2-5; d_call: TRBD2; v_call: TRBV7-2; cdr3_nt: TGTGCCAGCAGCTTACAAGCAGCGGGGGAGACCCAGTACTTC; cdr3_aa: CASSLQAAGETQYF
j_call: TRBJ1-6; d_call: TRBD1; v_call: TRBV19; cdr3_nt: TGTGCCAGTAGTATGAGTCCGGGACAGGGGGATTCACCCCTCCACTTT; cdr3_aa: CASSMSPGQGDSPLHF
j_call: TRBJ2-1; d_call: -; v_call: TRBV7-9; cdr3_nt: TGTGCCAGCAGCCTAGACTACAATGAGCAGTTCTTC; cdr3_aa: CASSLDYNEQFF
j_call: TRBJ2-2; d_call: TRBD2; v_call: TRBV5-1; cdr3_nt: TGCGCCAGCAGCTGGGGACTAGCGGGAAGGACCGGGGAGCTGTTTTTT; cdr3_aa: CASSWGLAGRTGELFF
j_call: TRBJ1-2; d_call: -; v_call: TRBV28; cdr3_nt: TGTGCCAGCAGTTTCGGGGCTAACTATGGCTACACCTTC; cdr3_aa: CASSFGANYGYTF
j_call: TRBJ2-1; d_call: -; v_call: TRBV5-1; cdr3_nt: TGCGCCAGCAGGGGGGGCCCTGACTACAATGAGCAGTTCTTC; cdr3_aa: CASRGGPDYNEQFF
j_call: TRBJ1-2; d_call: TRBD1; v_call: TRBV12-5; cdr3_nt: TGTGCTAGTGGTCCCGGACAGGGGGTAGGGGGCTACACCTTC; cdr3_aa: CASGPGQGVGGYTF
j_call: TRBJ2-1; d_call: TRBD2; v_call: TRBV7-2; cdr3_nt: TGTGCCAGCAGCTTAGGGACTAGCGGTTACAATGAGCAGTTCTTC; cdr3_aa: CASSLGTSGYNEQFF
j_call: TRBJ2-7; d_call: TRBD1; v_call: TRBV27; cdr3_nt: TGTGCCAGCCGCACCGGGACAGGGGCCATCGAGCAGTACTTC; cdr3_aa: CASRTGTGAIEQYF
j_call: TRBJ2-5; d_call: -; v_call: TRBV18; cdr3_nt: TGTGCCAGCTCCGGGTCCCCGGGGGAGACCCAGTACTTC; cdr3_aa: CASSGSPGETQYF
j_call: TRBJ1-1; d_call: -; v_call: TRBV28; cdr3_nt: TGTGCCATAACCTACCCAGGTGGGACTGAAGCTTTCTTT; cdr3_aa: CAITYPGGTEAFF
j_call: TRBJ1-5; d_call: -; v_call: TRBV18; cdr3_nt: TGTGCCAGCTCACCAGTCCAGGGGAATCAGCCCCAGCATTTT; cdr3_aa: CASSPVQGNQPQHF
j_call: TRBJ2-3; d_call: TRBD2; v_call: TRBV30; cdr3_nt: TGTGCCTGGAGAACCTCTAGCGGGAGGGCCCCGGATACGCAGTATTTT; cdr3_aa: CAWRTSSGRAPDTQYF
j_call: TRBJ2-1; d_call: -; v_call: TRBV11-2; cdr3_nt: TGTGCCAGCAGCTTGGCCGGGTACAATGAGCAGTTCTTC; cdr3_aa: CASSLAGYNEQFF
j_call: TRBJ2-5; d_call: TRBD2; v_call: TRBV5-1; cdr3_nt: TGCGCCAGCAGAAACGGGGGGGCCTCCGAGACCCAGTACTTC; cdr3_aa: CASRNGGASETQYF
j_call: TRBJ2-3; d_call: TRBD2; v_call: TRBV7-2; cdr3_nt: TGTGCCAGCAGCCCTACCTCCGGGACTAGCGGGAGGTCTTTT; cdr3_aa: CASSPTSGTSGRSF
j_call: TRBJ1-4; d_call: -; v_call: TRBV9; cdr3_nt: TGTGCCAGCAGCCCCCCTCCCCCCACAAGGGACGGAGAAAAACTGTTTTTT; cdr3_aa: CASSPPPPTRDGEKLFF
j_call: TRBJ2-1; d_call: TRBD2; v_call: TRBV7-2; cdr3_nt: TGTGCCAGCAGCTGGGCCCCAGTAGCGGGGGACAATGAGCAGTTCTTC; cdr3_aa: CASSWAPVAGDNEQFF
j_call: TRBJ2-1; d_call: TRBD2; v_call: TRBV7-9; cdr3_nt: TGTGCCAGCAGCTCCCCGGGACTAGCGGGAAATGAGCAGTTCTTC; cdr3_aa: CASSSPGLAGNEQFF
j_call: TRBJ1-2; d_call: TRBD1; v_call: TRBV7-9; cdr3_nt: TGTGCCAGCAGCCTCGGACAGGGTATCCTGCTAGGCTATGGCTACACCTTC; cdr3_aa: CASSLGQGILLGYGYTF
j_call: TRBJ2-3; d_call: -; v_call: TRBV19; cdr3_nt: TGTGCCAGTAGTATAGATCAAGGGGGGCTCGGTACGCAGTATTTT; cdr3_aa: CASSIDQGGLGTQYF
j_call: TRBJ1-3; d_call: TRBD1; v_call: TRBV6-5; cdr3_nt: TGTGCCAGCAGTTCCGGGACAGTCTCTGGAAACACCATATATTTT; cdr3_aa: CASSSGTVSGNTIYF
j_call: TRBJ2-1; d_call: -; v_call: TRBV10-1; cdr3_nt: TGCGCCAGCAGTGTGCAGTCCTACAATGAGCAGTTCTTC; cdr3_aa: CASSVQSYNEQFF
j_call: TRBJ1-1; d_call: -; v_call: TRBV18; cdr3_nt: TGTGCCAGCTCACCAAAGGGCACTGAAGCTTTCTTT; cdr3_aa: CASSPKGTEAFF